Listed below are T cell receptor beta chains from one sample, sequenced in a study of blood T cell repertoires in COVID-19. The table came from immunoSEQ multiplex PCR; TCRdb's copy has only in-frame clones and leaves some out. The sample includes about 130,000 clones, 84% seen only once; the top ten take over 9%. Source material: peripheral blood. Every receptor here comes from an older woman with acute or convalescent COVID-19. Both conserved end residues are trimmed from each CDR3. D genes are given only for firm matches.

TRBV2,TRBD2,ASSIPGAGDENIQY
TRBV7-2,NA,ASSPPTGSLDNSPLH
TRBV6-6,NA,ASNRGSTDTQY
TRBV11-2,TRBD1,ASSPHGQGADTIY
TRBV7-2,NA,ASSLVAGNNYGYT
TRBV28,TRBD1,ASSSADRGETQY
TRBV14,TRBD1,ASSLQGYEQY
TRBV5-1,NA,ASSFGGSTDTQY
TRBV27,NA,ASGRIPDPPYEQY
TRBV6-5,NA,ATHSGLMETQY
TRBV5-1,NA,ASSPGSSYNEQF
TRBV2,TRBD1,ASTGQGLEKLF
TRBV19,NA,ASTPVGGINQPQH
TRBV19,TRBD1,ASSPTGDPYGYT
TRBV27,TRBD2,AAGEETQY